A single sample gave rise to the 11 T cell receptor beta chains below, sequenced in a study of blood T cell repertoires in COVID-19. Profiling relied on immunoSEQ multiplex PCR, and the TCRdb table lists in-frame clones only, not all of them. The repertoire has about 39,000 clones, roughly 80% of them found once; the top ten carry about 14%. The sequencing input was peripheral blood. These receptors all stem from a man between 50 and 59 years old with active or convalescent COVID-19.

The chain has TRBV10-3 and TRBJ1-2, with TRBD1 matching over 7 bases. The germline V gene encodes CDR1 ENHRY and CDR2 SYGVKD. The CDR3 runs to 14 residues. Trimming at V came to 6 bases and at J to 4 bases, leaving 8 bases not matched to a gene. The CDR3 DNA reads TGTGCCATCAGGGGGGGACAGCAGCCCTATGGCTACACCTTC. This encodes CAIRGGQQPYGYTF.

The CDR3 DNA reads TGTGCCAGCAGTGAAACTGGGACAGGAACCTATGGCTACACCTTC. This codes for CASSETGTGTYGYTF. V gene TRBV6-1 combines with J gene TRBJ1-2; 8 bases are a match to TRBD1. Germline V gene data show CDR1 as MNHNS and CDR2 as SASEGT. V trimming: 2 bases; J trimming: 4 bases; junction bases outside the gene matches: 6. The CDR3 extends over 15 amino acids.

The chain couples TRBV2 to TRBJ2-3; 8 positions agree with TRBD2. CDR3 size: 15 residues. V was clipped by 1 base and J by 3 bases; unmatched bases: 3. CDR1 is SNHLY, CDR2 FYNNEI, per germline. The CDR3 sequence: CASSEGRGATDTQYF. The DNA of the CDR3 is TGTGCCAGCAGTGAAGGGCGGGGGGCAACAGATACGCAGTATTTT.

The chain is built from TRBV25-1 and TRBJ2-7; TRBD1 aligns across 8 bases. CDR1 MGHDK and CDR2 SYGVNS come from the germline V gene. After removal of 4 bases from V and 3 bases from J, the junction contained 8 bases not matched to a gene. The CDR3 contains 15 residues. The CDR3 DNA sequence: TGTGCCAGCAGTGCCTCAGGGGGCCAGCACTACGAGCAGTACTTC. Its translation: CASSASGGQHYEQYF.

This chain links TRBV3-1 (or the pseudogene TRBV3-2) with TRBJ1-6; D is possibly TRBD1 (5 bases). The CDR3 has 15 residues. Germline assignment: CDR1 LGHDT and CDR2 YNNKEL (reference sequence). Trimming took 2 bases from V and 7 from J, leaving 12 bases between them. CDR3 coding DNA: TGTGCCAGCAGCCAACTAGACAGCCCAAATTCACCCCTCCACTTT. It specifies CASSQLDSPNSPLHF.

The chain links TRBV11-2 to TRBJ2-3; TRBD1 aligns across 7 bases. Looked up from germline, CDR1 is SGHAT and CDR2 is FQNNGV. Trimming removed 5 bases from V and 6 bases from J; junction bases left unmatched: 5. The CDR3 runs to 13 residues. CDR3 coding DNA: TGTGCCAGCAGCCCTCAGGGGGATGATACGCAGTATTTT. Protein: CASSPQGDDTQYF.

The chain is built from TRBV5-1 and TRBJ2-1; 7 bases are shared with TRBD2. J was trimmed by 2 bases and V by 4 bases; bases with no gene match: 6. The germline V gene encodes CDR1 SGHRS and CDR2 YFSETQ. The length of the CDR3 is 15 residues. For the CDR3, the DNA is TGCGCCAGCAGCCGAGACGGGGGGACCTACAATGAGCAGTTCTTC. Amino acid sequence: CASSRDGGTYNEQFF.

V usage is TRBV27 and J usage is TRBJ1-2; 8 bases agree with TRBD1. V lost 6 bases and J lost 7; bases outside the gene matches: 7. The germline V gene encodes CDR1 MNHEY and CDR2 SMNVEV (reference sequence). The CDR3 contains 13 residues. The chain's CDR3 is CASRFGQGAGYTF. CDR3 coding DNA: TGTGCCAGCAGATTTGGACAGGGTGCTGGCTACACCTTC.

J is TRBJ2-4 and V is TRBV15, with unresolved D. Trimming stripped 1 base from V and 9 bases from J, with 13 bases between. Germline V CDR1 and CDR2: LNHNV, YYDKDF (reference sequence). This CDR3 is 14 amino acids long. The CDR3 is CATSRAEDLSIQYF. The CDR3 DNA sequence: TGTGCCACCAGCAGAGCAGAAGATTTGTCCATTCAGTACTTC.

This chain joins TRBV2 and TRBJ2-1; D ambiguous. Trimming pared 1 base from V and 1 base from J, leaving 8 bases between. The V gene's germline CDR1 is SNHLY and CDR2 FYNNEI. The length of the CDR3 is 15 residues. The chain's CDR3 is CASSEGGVSYNEQFF. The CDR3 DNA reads TGTGCCAGCAGTGAAGGAGGAGTGTCCTACAATGAGCAGTTCTTC.

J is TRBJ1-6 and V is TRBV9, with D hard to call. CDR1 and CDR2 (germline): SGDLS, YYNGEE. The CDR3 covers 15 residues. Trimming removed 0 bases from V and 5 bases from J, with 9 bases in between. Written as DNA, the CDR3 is TGTGCCAGCAGCGTAGGCCCGGGAGATAATTCACCCCTCCACTTT. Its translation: CASSVGPGDNSPLHF.